The 7 T cell receptor beta chains presented below share a single source sample, sequenced in a study of blood T cell repertoires in COVID-19. The repertoire was sequenced with immunoSEQ multiplex PCR; TCRdb's copy has only in-frame clones and lacks some. The table includes tens of thousands of clones, 92% detected once. Sequencing was carried out using peripheral blood. Receptors originate from a man aged 45-65 years with active COVID-19.

The chain employs TRBV6-5 and TRBJ2-7, with TRBD1 matching 7 bases. Looked up from germline, CDR1 is MNHEY and CDR2 is SVGAGI. V was clipped by 6 bases and J by 5 bases; unmatched bases: 10. There are 14 residues in the CDR3. CDR3 nucleotide sequence: TGTGCCAGCAGCAGACAGGGTTTATTAGACGAGCAGTACTTC. Translation: CASSRQGLLDEQYF.

J is TRBJ2-5 and V is TRBV19; 7 nucleotides line up with TRBD1. The CDR3 covers 15 residues. Germline CDR1 LNHDA, CDR2 SQIVND (reference sequence). J lost 2 bases, V lost 10 bases, and 13 bases had no gene match. The CDR3 DNA is TGTGCCACCGCGGCCGGGGACAGTCCTCAAGAGACCCAGTACTTC. The encoded protein is CATAAGDSPQETQYF. Full variable domain (outside the CDR3, taken from reference TRBV19 and TRBJ2-5): DGGITQSPKYLFRKEGQNVTLSCEQNLNHDAMYWYRQDPGQGLRLIYYSQIVNDFQKGDIAEGYSVSREKKESFPLTVTSAQKNPTAFYLCATAAGDSPQETQYFGPGTRLLVL.

The rearrangement uses TRBV4-2 and TRBJ2-1, with 8 nucleotides matching TRBD2. Germline V CDR1 and CDR2: LGHNA, YNFKEQ. This CDR3 comprises 18 residues. The junction had 9 bases not matched to a gene; V was cut back by 0 bases and J by 2 bases. CDR3 loop: CASSQDVGGRTTYNEQFF. CDR3 DNA sequence: TGTGCCAGCAGCCAAGACGTCGGCGGGAGGACCACCTACAATGAGCAGTTCTTC.

This rearrangement joins TRBV7-6 to TRBJ2-5; D remains unclear. V shed 2 bases and J shed 4 bases, with 5 bases lying between them. Germline V gene sequence: CDR1 SGHVS, CDR2 FNYEAQ. The CDR3 contains 12 residues. The CDR3 loop is CASSLLGETQYF. DNA of the CDR3: TGTGCCAGCAGCTTACTCGGAGAGACCCAGTACTTC.

The sample holds one count of this clone. Germline is not matched at one junction end, which may reflect a read error. This rearrangement joins TRBV19 to TRBJ2-5; 7 bases align to TRBD2. CDR1 LNHDA and CDR2 SQIVND come from the germline V gene (reference sequence). The CDR3 covers 15 residues. CDR3 DNA sequence: TGTGCCAGTAGTATAGTGAGCGGGGAGGAAGAAACCCAGTACTTC. Amino acids: CASSIVSGEEETQYF. Based on the CDR3 plus reference TRBV19 and TRBJ2-5, the full variable domain is DGGITQSPKYLFRKEGQNVTLSCEQNLNHDAMYWYRQDPGQGLRLIYYSQIVNDFQKGDIAEGYSVSREKKESFPLTVTSAQKNPTAFYLCASSIVSGEEETQYFGPGTRLLVL.

This chain joins TRBV6-2 or TRBV6-3 and TRBJ2-1; 8 nucleotides align to TRBD1. Germline values: CDR1 MNHEY, CDR2 SVGEGT. V was clipped by 5 bases and J by 4 bases; unmatched bases: 10. The CDR3 loop spans 16 amino acids. The CDR3 DNA reads TGTGCCAGCAGTCGTCCAGCAGGGGGCGGATACAATGAGCAGTTCTTC. It specifies CASSRPAGGGYNEQFF.

This clone was detected only once. The chain combines TRBV6-5 with TRBJ2-3; TRBD2 matches 7 bases. In germline, CDR1 is MNHEY, CDR2 SVGAGI. The CDR3 sequence is 15 residues long. V lost 2 bases, J lost 2 bases, and 4 bases stayed unmatched. The CDR3 sequence is CASSYKRGLTDTQYF. In DNA form, the CDR3 reads TGTGCCAGCAGTTACAAGCGGGGCCTCACAGATACGCAGTATTTT.